This T cell receptor beta chain stems from a study of vaccination and CD4 T cells after COVID-19. Study background: Overlapping spike peptides of SARS-CoV-2, HCoV-NL63, HCoV-OC43 and HCoV-229E were used, and cells were stimulated with them. Findings and caveats of the study: In median terms, SARS-CoV-2-reactive clonotypes went from about 20 to 38, a nonsignificant rise.

Points on this clonotype: The target antigen is unknown.

Germline V gene data show CDR1 as MNHNS and CDR2 as SASEGT. The ends lost 6 bases at V and 1 base at J; junction bases unmatched: 16. CDR3 length: 18 amino acids. CD4+ T cells that had been cultured provided DNA sequenced with the Oncomine TCR Beta short-read assay. Once CD4+ T cells had been cultured, genomic DNA was extracted from them. TCRdb fed the PCR reads into MiXCR, producing one record per CDR3 protein. The table has roughly 10,000 distinct CDR3 sequences, over 50% seen once; the top ten hold about 33%. As to treatment: approximately nine-day PBMC culture with coronavirus spike peptide pools or control peptides (ViraFEST assay).

The TCR sequence derives from a human donor who had recovered from COVID-19. The specimen was CD4+ T cells from blood, cultured in vitro. This chain uses TRBV6-1 with TRBJ2-7, with 9 nucleotides matching TRBD1. CDR3 sequence reads: CASRPWGTGPLKSYEQYF. In DNA form, the CDR3 reads TGTGCCAGCAGGCCATGGGGGACAGGGCCTTTAAAGTCCTACGAGCAGTACTTC.